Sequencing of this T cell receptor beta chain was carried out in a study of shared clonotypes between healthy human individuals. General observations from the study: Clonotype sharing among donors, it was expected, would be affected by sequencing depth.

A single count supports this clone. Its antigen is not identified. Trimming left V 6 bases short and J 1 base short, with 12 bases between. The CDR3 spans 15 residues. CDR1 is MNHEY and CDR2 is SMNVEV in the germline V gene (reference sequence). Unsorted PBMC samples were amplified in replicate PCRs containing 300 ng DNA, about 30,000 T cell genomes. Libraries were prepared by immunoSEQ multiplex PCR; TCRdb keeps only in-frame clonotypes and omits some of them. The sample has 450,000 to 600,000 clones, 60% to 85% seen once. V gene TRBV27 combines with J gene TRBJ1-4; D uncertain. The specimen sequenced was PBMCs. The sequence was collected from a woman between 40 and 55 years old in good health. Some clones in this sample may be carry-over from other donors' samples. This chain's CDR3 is CASSPSGETNEKLFF. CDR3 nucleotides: TGTGCCAGCAGCCCAAGCGGGGAAACTAATGAAAAACTGTTTTTT.